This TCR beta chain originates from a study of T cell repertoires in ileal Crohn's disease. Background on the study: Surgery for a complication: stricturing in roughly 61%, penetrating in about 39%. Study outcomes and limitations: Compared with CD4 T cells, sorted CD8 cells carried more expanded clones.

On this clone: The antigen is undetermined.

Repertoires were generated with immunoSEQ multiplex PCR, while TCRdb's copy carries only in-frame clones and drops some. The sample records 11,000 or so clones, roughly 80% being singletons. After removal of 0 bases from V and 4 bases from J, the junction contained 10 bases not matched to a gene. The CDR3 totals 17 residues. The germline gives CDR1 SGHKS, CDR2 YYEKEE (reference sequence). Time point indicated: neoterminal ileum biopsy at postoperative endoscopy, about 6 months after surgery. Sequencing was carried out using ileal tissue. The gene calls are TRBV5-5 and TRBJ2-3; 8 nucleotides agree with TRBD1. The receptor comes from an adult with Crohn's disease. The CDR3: CASSLDWSGGSADTQYF. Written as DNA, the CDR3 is TGTGCCAGCAGCTTGGATTGGTCAGGGGGCTCAGCAGATACGCAGTATTTT.